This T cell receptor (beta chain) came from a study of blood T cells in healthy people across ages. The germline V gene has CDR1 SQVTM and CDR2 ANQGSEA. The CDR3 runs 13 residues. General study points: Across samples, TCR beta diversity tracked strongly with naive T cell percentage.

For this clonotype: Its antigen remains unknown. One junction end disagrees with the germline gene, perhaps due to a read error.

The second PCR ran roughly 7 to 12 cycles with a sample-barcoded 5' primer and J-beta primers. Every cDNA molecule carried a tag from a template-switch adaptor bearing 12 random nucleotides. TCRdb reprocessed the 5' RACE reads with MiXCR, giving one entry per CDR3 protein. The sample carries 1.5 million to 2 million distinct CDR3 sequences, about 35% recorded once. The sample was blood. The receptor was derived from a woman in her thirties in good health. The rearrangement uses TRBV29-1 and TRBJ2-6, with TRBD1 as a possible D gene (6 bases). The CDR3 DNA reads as TGCAGCGCAGGGGAAACTGGGGCCAACGTCCGGACTTTC. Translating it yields CSAGETGANVRTF. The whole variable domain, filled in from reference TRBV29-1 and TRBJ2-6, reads SAVISQKPSRDICQRGTSLTIQCQVDSQVTMMFWYRQQPGQSLTLIATANQGSEATYESGFVIDKFPISRPNLTFSTLTVSNMSPEDSSIYLCSAGETGANVRTFGAGSRLTVL.